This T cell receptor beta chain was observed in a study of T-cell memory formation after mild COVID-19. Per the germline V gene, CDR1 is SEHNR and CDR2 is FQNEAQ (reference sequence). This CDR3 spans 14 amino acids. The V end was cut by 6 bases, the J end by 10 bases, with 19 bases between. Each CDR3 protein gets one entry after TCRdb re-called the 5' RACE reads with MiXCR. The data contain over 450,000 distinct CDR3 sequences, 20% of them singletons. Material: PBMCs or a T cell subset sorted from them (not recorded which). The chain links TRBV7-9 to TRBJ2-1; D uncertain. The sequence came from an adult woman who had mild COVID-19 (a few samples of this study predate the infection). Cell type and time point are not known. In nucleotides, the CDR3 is TGTGCCAGCAGTTTCGGGCCCCCGAGATGGGAGCAGTTCTTC. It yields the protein CASSFGPPRWEQFF.